The T cell receptor (beta chain) described here comes from a study of long-term antiretroviral therapy in people with HIV. This CDR3 region has 16 residues. The germline gives CDR1 SGHRS, CDR2 YFSETQ. The V end lost 0 bases, the J end lost 3 bases, and 15 bases lay between the germline ends. The assay used was immunoSEQ (version v3.0), run at survey level. Using immunoSEQ multiplex PCR, the repertoire was profiled, and TCRdb retains in-frame clones only, with some absent. The sample records some 22,000 clones, around four fifths being singletons. This clonotype originated in a man in his fifties with HIV. The rearrangement uses TRBV5-1 and TRBJ1-1; D gene ambiguous. The sequences come from unsorted PBMCs, collected 0.4 years after starting antiretroviral therapy. This CDR3 is CASSLEPPTGDTEAFF. CDR3 bases: TGCGCCAGCAGCTTGGAGCCCCCCACTGGGGACACTGAAGCTTTCTTT.